This TCR beta chain was captured by sequencing in a study of cytomegalovirus exposure and HLA in healthy donors. As concerns this clone: Its antigen remains unknown.

PCR used 60 Vbeta primers and 13 Jbeta primers. Authors' data handling: Later, roughly 80 million unique TCR beta chains were counted in an analysis, and approximately 9.9 million of them were shared. Assay: immunoSEQ multiplex PCR; the TCRdb copy retains only in-frame clones and omits some. V and J calls and clone size are given by that table; D and trimming were obtained from the DNA. The sample has about 86,000 clones, more than 75% seen once. Study-level findings and limits: The authors later linked a missense DCLRE1C variant to TCR beta V- and J-gene trimming. The study designated 150 or so TCR beta chains cytomegalovirus-associated.

This receptor was obtained from a woman aged 40-49 years in good health and CMV-seropositive. Sequenced input: PBMCs.

Here the CDR3 reads CRADNSNGYTF. The CDR3 DNA sequence: TGCAGGGCGGACAACTCGAATGGCTACACCTTC. V gene TRBV20-1 combines with J gene TRBJ1-2; weak D call: TRBD1 (5 bases). The CDR3 has 11 residues. Germline CDR1 DFQATT, CDR2 SNEGSKA (reference sequence).